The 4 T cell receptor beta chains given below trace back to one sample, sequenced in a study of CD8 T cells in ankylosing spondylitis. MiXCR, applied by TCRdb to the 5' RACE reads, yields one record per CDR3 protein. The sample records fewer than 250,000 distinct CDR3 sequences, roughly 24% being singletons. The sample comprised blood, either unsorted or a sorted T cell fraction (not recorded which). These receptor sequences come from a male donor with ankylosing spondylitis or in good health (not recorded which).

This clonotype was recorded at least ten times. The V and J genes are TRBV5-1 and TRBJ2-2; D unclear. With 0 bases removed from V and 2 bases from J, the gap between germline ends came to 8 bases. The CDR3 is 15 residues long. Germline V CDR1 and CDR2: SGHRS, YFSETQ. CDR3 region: CASSLETRNTGELFF. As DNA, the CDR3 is TGCGCCAGCAGCTTGGAGACGAGAAACACCGGGGAGCTGTTTTTT.

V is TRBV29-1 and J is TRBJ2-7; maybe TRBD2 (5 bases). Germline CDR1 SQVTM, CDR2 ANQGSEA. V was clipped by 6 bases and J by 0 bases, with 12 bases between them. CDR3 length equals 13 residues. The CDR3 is CSVTMGSSYEQYF. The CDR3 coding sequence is TGCAGCGTCACAATGGGGAGCTCCTACGAGCAGTACTTC.

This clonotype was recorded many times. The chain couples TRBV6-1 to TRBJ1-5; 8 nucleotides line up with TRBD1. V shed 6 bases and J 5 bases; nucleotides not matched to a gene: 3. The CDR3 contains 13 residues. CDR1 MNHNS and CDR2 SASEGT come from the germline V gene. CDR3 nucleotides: TGTGCCAGCAGCCAACAGGGGGATCAGCCCCAGCATTTT. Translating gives CASSQQGDQPQHF.

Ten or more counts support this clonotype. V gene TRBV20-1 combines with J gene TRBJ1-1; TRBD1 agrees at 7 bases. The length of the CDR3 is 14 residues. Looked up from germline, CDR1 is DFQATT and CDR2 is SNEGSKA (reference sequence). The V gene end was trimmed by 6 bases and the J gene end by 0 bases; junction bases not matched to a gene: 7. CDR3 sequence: CSAPPGGVNTEAFF. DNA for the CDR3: TGCAGTGCCCCCCCAGGGGGGGTGAACACTGAAGCTTTCTTT.